These 12 T cell receptor beta chains were all obtained from the same sample, sequenced in a study of neurological immune-mediated disorders. TCRdb fed the 5' RACE reads into MiXCR, producing one record per CDR3 protein. The data contain tens of thousands of distinct CDR3 sequences, 4.5% to 7% of them singletons. The sample taken for sequencing was CD4+ T cells from blood. The source is a young woman with multiple sclerosis.

This clonotype has ten or more counts. This chain links TRBV20-1 with TRBJ1-6; no firm D call. Germline assignment: CDR1 DFQATT and CDR2 SNEGSKA (reference sequence). The CDR3 extends over 17 amino acids. Trimming pared 0 bases from V and 1 base from J, leaving 13 bases between. CDR3 sequence (DNA): TGCAGTGCTAGAGATCTGGACTCGGGGTCCTATAATTCACCCCTCCACTTT. Protein product: CSARDLDSGSYNSPLHF.

This clonotype was recorded many times. The chain couples TRBV12-3 or TRBV12-4 to TRBJ2-6; no reliable D call. This CDR3 has 15 amino acids. Trimming removed 2 bases from V and 1 base from J, with 6 bases in between. DNA for the CDR3: TGTGCCAGCAGTTTAAGCGCATCTGGGGCCAACGTCCTGACTTTC. The encoded protein is CASSLSASGANVLTF.

This clonotype was picked up a small number of times. The chain carries TRBV9 and TRBJ1-2; D gene unclear. This CDR3 is 12 amino acids long. From germline, CDR1 is SGDLS and CDR2 YYNGEE. Trimming took off 2 bases at V and 11 bases at J, with 13 bases between the two ends. As DNA, the CDR3 is TGTGCCAGCAGCGTCCCCCTCTTAGGGTACACCTTC. It encodes CASSVPLLGYTF.

This clonotype has at least ten counts. The rearrangement links TRBV19 to TRBJ2-6; the D is unclear. The CDR3 spans 15 residues. Trimming removed 3 bases at V and 2 bases at J, with 8 bases between. The germline V gene has CDR1 LNHDA and CDR2 SQIVND (reference sequence). The CDR3 nucleotides read TGTGCCAGTAGTATTGGTAATCCTGGGGCCAACGTCCTGACTTTC. Amino acids: CASSIGNPGANVLTF.

This clonotype occurred many times. The gene calls are TRBV9 and TRBJ1-4; the D is unclear. The CDR3 extends over 16 amino acids. Trimming removed 0 bases from V and 8 bases from J, with 17 bases in between. Germline V gene sequence: CDR1 SGDLS, CDR2 YYNGEE. The CDR3 here is CASSVGITDLGEKLFF. The CDR3 DNA is TGTGCCAGCAGCGTAGGAATCACAGACCTTGGGGAAAAACTGTTTTTT. Together with reference TRBV9 and TRBJ1-4, the CDR3 gives the full variable domain: DSGVTQTPKHLITATGQRVTLRCSPRSGDLSVYWYQQSLDQGLQFLIQYYNGEERAKGNILERFSAQQFPDLHSELNLSSLELGDSALYFCASSVGITDLGEKLFFGSGTQLSVL.

This clonotype was detected many times. The rearrangement joins TRBV19 to TRBJ1-1; 9 positions agree with TRBD1. Germline lookup yields CDR1 LNHDA and CDR2 SQIVND (reference sequence). Trimming removed 4 bases from V and 3 bases from J; junction bases left unmatched: 6. This CDR3 region has 15 residues. CDR3 region: CASSTTGGADTEAFF. CDR3 in DNA: TGTGCCAGTAGTACCACAGGGGGCGCGGACACTGAAGCTTTCTTT. The full variable domain, its missing parts supplied by reference TRBV19 and TRBJ1-1, is DGGITQSPKYLFRKEGQNVTLSCEQNLNHDAMYWYRQDPGQGLRLIYYSQIVNDFQKGDIAEGYSVSREKKESFPLTVTSAQKNPTAFYLCASSTTGGADTEAFFGQGTRLTVV.

This clonotype appeared many times. V and J are TRBV7-9 and TRBJ2-3; D gene ambiguous. The CDR3 is 13 amino acids. In germline, CDR1 is SEHNR, CDR2 FQNEAQ (reference sequence). The V gene lost 6 bases and the J gene lost 2 bases, with 9 bases spanning the gap. The CDR3 here is CASRLGTTDTQYF. In DNA form, the CDR3 reads TGTGCCAGCAGACTGGGCACCACAGATACGCAGTATTTT.

This clonotype was detected many times. The V call is TRBV28, the J call TRBJ1-5; TRBD1 matches at 10 bases. Germline CDR1 reads MDHEN; CDR2 reads SYDVKM. V lost 6 bases and J lost 7; bases outside the gene matches: 9. The CDR3 length is 15 residues. The CDR3 region is CASRPLGQGSQPQHF. CDR3 coding DNA: TGTGCCAGCAGGCCTTTGGGACAGGGGTCCCAGCCCCAGCATTTT.

This clonotype was observed at least ten times. The chain couples TRBV5-1 to TRBJ2-7, with 8 positions matching TRBD1. The CDR3 consists of 13 residues. Germline V gives CDR1 SGHRS, CDR2 YFSETQ. Trimming at V came to 5 bases and at J to 5 bases, leaving 6 bases not matched to a gene. CDR3 bases: TGCGCCAGCAGGGATGCAGGGGGCCACGAGCAGTACTTC. This translates into CASRDAGGHEQYF. Drawing the rest from reference TRBV5-1 and TRBJ2-7, the complete variable domain is KAGVTQTPRYLIKTRGQQVTLSCSPISGHRSVSWYQQTPGQGLQFLFEYFSETQRNKGNFPGRFSGRQFSNSRSEMNVSTLELGDSALYLCASRDAGGHEQYFGPGTRLTVT.

The table lists this clonotype with a few counts. The gene calls are TRBV20-1 and TRBJ1-4; TRBD1 might be the D (6 bases). V was trimmed by 2 bases and J by 8 bases, leaving 15 bases between them. Per germline, CDR1 DFQATT and CDR2 SNEGSKA (reference sequence). The CDR3 consists of 14 residues. CDR3 protein: CSARKGGRNEKLFF. Written as DNA, the CDR3 is TGCAGTGCTAGAAAGGGGGGGCGGAACGAAAAACTGTTTTTT.

The table lists this clonotype with many counts. This chain links TRBV6-6 with TRBJ2-2; D gene ambiguous. V gave up 7 bases and J gave up 1 base, with 16 bases separating them. Germline CDR1 MNHNY, CDR2 SVGAGI (reference sequence). There are 16 residues in the CDR3. The CDR3 DNA reads as TGTGCCAGCACCCCACGCGGTAGTAGGAACACCGGGGAGCTGTTTTTT. Translation gives CASTPRGSRNTGELFF.

The table lists this clonotype with many counts. J is TRBJ2-7 and V is TRBV20-1; 10 bases fit TRBD1. CDR3 length: 14 residues. Germline CDR1 and CDR2: DFQATT and SNEGSKA (reference sequence). As DNA, the CDR3 is TGCGGATATCTTTCAGGACAGGGGGCCTACGAGCAGTACTTC. Translated, it gives CGYLSGQGAYEQYF.